The rows below give T cell receptor beta chains drawn from one sample of a study of radiation and T cells in renal cell carcinoma. Sequencing was performed with immunoSEQ multiplex PCR; in TCRdb, only in-frame clones are kept and a portion is missing. Of 100,000 to 150,000 clones listed, approximately 82% are singletons. This sample comprised blood, obtained from a patient whose treatment included radiotherapy and nephrectomy. These receptors originate from a woman in her sixties or seventies with renal cell carcinoma. Each CDR3 is given with its conserved first and last residue. The D gene is left open where the match is weak. Where a row states a size, it is once, few, many or the class of an expanded clone; other rows omit it.

cdr3_aa cdr3_nt clone_size d_call j_call v_call
CASSLEQITFGNTIYF TGTGCCAGCAGCTTGGAACAGATCACCTTTGGAAACACCATATATTTT NA NA TRBJ1-3 TRBV5-5
CASKGLRSTEAFF TGTGCCAGCAAGGGACTCAGGAGCACTGAAGCTTTCTTT NA NA TRBJ1-1 TRBV6-5
CASSVIDRNTEAFF TGTGCCAGCAGCGTTATCGACAGAAACACTGAAGCTTTCTTT few NA TRBJ1-1 TRBV7-2
CASSEDREETQYF TGTGCCAGTAGTGAGGACAGGGAAGAGACCCAGTACTTC NA TRBD1 TRBJ2-5 TRBV19
CASSSSPAHIQYF TGTGCCAGCAGTAGTTCCCCGGCCCACATTCAGTACTTC once NA TRBJ2-4 TRBV6-5
CASSDVGGLEEKLFF TGTGCCAGCAGTGATGTTGGAGGGCTCGAGGAAAAACTGTTTTTT NA NA TRBJ1-4 TRBV25-1
CASSLTTEAFF TGTGCCAGCAGTTTAACCACTGAAGCTTTCTTT few NA TRBJ1-1 TRBV28
CASSYTLGTDTQYF TGTGCCAGCAGTTATACCCTAGGGACAGATACGCAGTATTTT NA NA TRBJ2-3 TRBV6-6
CASSQNRGVRTGELFF TGCGCCAGCAGCCAAAACAGGGGGGTGAGGACCGGGGAGCTGTTTTTT NA TRBD1 TRBJ2-2 TRBV4-3
CASSVDRGYEQYF TGTGCCAGCAGTGTTGACAGGGGCTACGAGCAGTACTTC NA TRBD1 TRBJ2-7 TRBV6-1
CASSLLAGVYNEQFF TGTGCCAGCAGTTTACTAGCGGGAGTCTACAATGAGCAGTTCTTC NA TRBD2 TRBJ2-1 TRBV28
CASSLQPRRGHYGYTF TGCGCCAGCAGCCTCCAACCGCGAAGGGGGCACTATGGCTACACCTTC NA TRBD1 TRBJ1-2 TRBV4-1
CASSLAVVYEQYF TGTGCCAGCAGCTTGGCAGTGGTCTACGAGCAGTACTTC NA NA TRBJ2-7 TRBV5-6
CASSRRTGAQETQYF TGTGCCAGCAGCCGACGGACAGGGGCCCAAGAGACCCAGTACTTC NA TRBD1 TRBJ2-5 TRBV5-4
CASSLGTGGTDTQYF TGTGCCAGCAGCTTGGGGACAGGGGGCACAGATACGCAGTATTTT once TRBD1 TRBJ2-3 TRBV5-4
CASHWGANTEAFF TGTGCCAGCCATTGGGGGGCGAACACTGAAGCTTTCTTT NA NA TRBJ1-1 TRBV19
CASSETVNTEAFF TGTGCCAGCAGTGAGACAGTTAACACTGAAGCTTTCTTT NA NA TRBJ1-1 TRBV28
CASSQTTTGTGRGETQYF TGTGCCAGCAGCCAAACAACAACGGGGACAGGTAGGGGAGAGACCCAGTACTTC NA TRBD1 TRBJ2-5 TRBV14
CASSAGLVPNEQFF TGTGCCAGCAGCGCGGGACTAGTCCCCAATGAGCAGTTCTTC NA TRBD2 TRBJ2-1 TRBV6-5
CASSDGGTYEQYF TGTGCCAGTAGTGACGGCGGGACCTACGAGCAGTACTTC NA NA TRBJ2-7 TRBV19
CASSAGPNQPQHF TGTGCCAGCAGTGCGGGACCTAATCAGCCCCAGCATTTT NA NA TRBJ1-5 TRBV2
CASSPDRASLHF TGTGCCAGCAGTCCGGACAGGGCCTCTCTCCACTTT NA TRBD1 TRBJ1-6 TRBV6-6
CATWDRGYEQYF TGTGCCACCTGGGACAGGGGTTACGAGCAGTACTTC NA TRBD1 TRBJ2-7 TRBV15
CASRGLTNEQFF TGTGCCAGTAGGGGGCTAACCAATGAGCAGTTCTTC NA NA TRBJ2-1 TRBV19
CATAIGTGNQPQHF TGTGCCACCGCGATTGGGACGGGCAATCAGCCCCAGCATTTT NA NA TRBJ1-5 TRBV2
CATSRDGYSRAVDTDTQYF TGTGCCACCAGCAGAGATGGCTACTCGCGGGCAGTGGACACAGATACGCAGTATTTT NA NA TRBJ2-3 TRBV15
CASSLTDRAYGYTF TGTGCCAGCAGTCTTACGGACAGGGCCTATGGCTACACCTTC NA TRBD1 TRBJ1-2 TRBV28
CASSPTSSRRTGELFF TGTGCCAGCAGCCCTACTAGCTCAAGAAGGACCGGGGAGCTGTTTTTT NA NA TRBJ2-2 TRBV14
CASSLSRNEKLFF TGTGCCAGCAGCTTAAGCCGTAATGAAAAACTGTTTTTT NA NA TRBJ1-4 TRBV11-2
CASSVDPRGSRETQYF TGTGCCAGCAGCGTAGACCCCCGGGGGAGTAGGGAGACCCAGTACTTC NA NA TRBJ2-5 TRBV9
CASSPLTGGNTEAFF TGTGCCAGCAGCCCGCTAACAGGCGGGAACACTGAAGCTTTCTTT many NA TRBJ1-1 TRBV7-6
CASSQDIGRSETQYF TGTGCCAGCAGCCAAGATATCGGGCGATCAGAGACCCAGTACTTC NA NA TRBJ2-5 TRBV4-2
CASKRSLNTGNTIYF TGTGCCAGCAAGAGGAGTTTGAACACTGGAAACACCATATATTTT NA NA TRBJ1-3 TRBV9
CATSRDSKGVTEAFF TGTGCCACCAGCAGAGATTCGAAGGGTGTCACTGAAGCTTTCTTT NA NA TRBJ1-1 TRBV15
CASSLVGGGVEQYF TGTGCCAGCAGCTTAGTCGGGGGTGGTGTCGAGCAGTACTTC NA NA TRBJ2-7 TRBV7-8
CASSLAGSWGYTF TGTGCCAGCAGCTTAGCTGGGTCTTGGGGCTACACCTTC NA NA TRBJ1-2 TRBV11-2
CASSQDLRGRADTQYF TGTGCCAGCAGCCAAGACCTCAGGGGGCGGGCAGATACGCAGTATTTT once TRBD1 TRBJ2-3 TRBV14
CASSPPGLGGSDTQYF TGTGCCAGCTCACCACCGGGACTAGGTGGTTCCGATACGCAGTATTTT once TRBD2 TRBJ2-3 TRBV18
CASSLPWSYNEQFF TGCGCCAGCAGCTTGCCGTGGTCCTACAATGAGCAGTTCTTC NA NA TRBJ2-1 TRBV5-1
CASSLKSPAAVSYEQYF TGTGCCAGCAGCTTAAAATCCCCGGCAGCCGTCTCCTACGAGCAGTACTTC NA NA TRBJ2-7 TRBV7-3
CSVEDRRSGELFF TGCAGCGTTGAAGACCGGCGGAGCGGGGAGCTGTTTTTT few NA TRBJ2-2 TRBV29-1
CASSLEGALANKLFF TGTGCCAGCAGCTTGGAGGGGGCGCTTGCTAATAAACTGTTTTTT NA TRBD1 TRBJ1-4 TRBV5-8
CASSLEVVSQREETQYF TGTGCCAGCAGCTTGGAAGTGGTATCGCAGAGGGAAGAGACCCAGTACTTC NA NA TRBJ2-5 TRBV5-7
CASSLVTNTEAFF TGTGCCAGCAGTTTGGTGACTAACACTGAAGCTTTCTTT NA NA TRBJ1-1 TRBV28
CASSLAPTSGGYEQYF TGTGCCAGCAGCTTAGCGCCAACTAGCGGGGGGTACGAGCAGTACTTC NA TRBD2 TRBJ2-7 TRBV7-2
CASRERGPGADTQYF TGTGCCAGTAGGGAGCGGGGTCCGGGCGCGGATACGCAGTATTTT NA TRBD2 TRBJ2-3 TRBV19
CASSINTGSYEQYF TGTGCCAGCAGCATTAATACCGGGAGCTACGAGCAGTACTTC once NA TRBJ2-7 TRBV9
CASSPRVQTGELFF TGTGCCAGCAGCCCCCGGGTCCAGACCGGGGAGCTGTTTTTT NA NA TRBJ2-2 TRBV6-6
CASRGGGDEQFF TGTGCCAGCAGAGGGGGAGGAGATGAGCAGTTCTTC NA NA TRBJ2-1 TRBV7-9
CASPIKMTDRDKPPKGNQPQHF TGTGCCAGCCCAATCAAGATGACTGATCGGGACAAGCCACCCAAGGGCAATCAGCCCCAGCATTTT NA NA TRBJ1-5 TRBV27
CASSLDGGQGNYGYTF TGTGCCAGCAGCTTGGATGGCGGACAGGGCAACTATGGCTACACCTTC NA TRBD1 TRBJ1-2 TRBV5-5
CASSLGQGASEQYF TGTGCCAGCAGCCTGGGACAGGGGGCGAGCGAGCAGTACTTC NA TRBD1 TRBJ2-7 TRBV9